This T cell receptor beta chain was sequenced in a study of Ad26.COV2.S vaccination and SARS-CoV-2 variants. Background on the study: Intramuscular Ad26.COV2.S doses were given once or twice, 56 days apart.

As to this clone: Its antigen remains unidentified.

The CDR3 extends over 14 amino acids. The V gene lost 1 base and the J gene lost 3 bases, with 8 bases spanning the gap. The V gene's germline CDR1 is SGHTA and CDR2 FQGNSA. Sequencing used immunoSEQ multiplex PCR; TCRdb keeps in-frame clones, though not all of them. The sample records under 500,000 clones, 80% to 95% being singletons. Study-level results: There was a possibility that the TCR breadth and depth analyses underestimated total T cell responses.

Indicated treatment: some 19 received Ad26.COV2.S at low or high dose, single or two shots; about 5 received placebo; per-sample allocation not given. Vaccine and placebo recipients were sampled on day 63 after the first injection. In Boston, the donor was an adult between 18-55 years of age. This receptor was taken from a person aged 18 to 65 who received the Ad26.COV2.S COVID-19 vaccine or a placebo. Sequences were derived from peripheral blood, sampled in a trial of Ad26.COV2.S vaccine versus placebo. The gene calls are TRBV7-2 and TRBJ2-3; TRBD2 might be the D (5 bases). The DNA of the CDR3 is TGTGCCAGCAGCTTAGGCGGGTTTACAGATACGCAGTATTTT. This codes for CASSLGGFTDTQYF.